Listed below are T cell receptor beta chains from one sample, sequenced in a study of shared clonotypes between healthy human individuals. Profiling relied on immunoSEQ multiplex PCR, and the TCRdb table lists in-frame clones only, not all of them. The sample lists about 2 million clones, 90% to 95% occurring once. Sequencing input: naive CD4+ T cells sorted from blood. All receptors derive from a young man in good health. CDR3s include the opening cysteine and the closing phenylalanine or tryptophan. Fields, in order: V gene, J gene, CDR3 protein.

>TRBV5-1|TRBJ2-2
CASKGTSGPGELFF
>TRBV9|TRBJ2-3
CASSVAGYLTDTQYF
>TRBV11-2|TRBJ2-7
CASSPQGAIGEQYF
>TRBV7-9|TRBJ2-3
CASPGSADTQYF
>TRBV5-1|TRBJ2-7
CASSLGGTGGYEQYF
>TRBV5-1|TRBJ1-4
CASSSGQPNEKLFF
>TRBV5-1|TRBJ2-7
CASSLGGQGGRSYEQYF
>TRBV25-1|TRBJ1-1
CASSEYFSVGGPEAFF
>TRBV10-3|TRBJ1-5
CATGSSYPAKNDQPQHF
>TRBV5-1|TRBJ1-1
CASSSDRRPNTEAFF
>TRBV5-4|TRBJ2-5
CASSPQGGQETQYF
>TRBV5-1|TRBJ1-1
CASSLDRGTEAFF
>TRBV6-6|TRBJ2-7
CASSYDPTREQYF
>TRBV14|TRBJ2-6
CAIGYSGANVLTF
>TRBV4-1|TRBJ1-4
CASSQATQGLEEKLFF
>TRBV21-1|TRBJ2-7
CASSKGGPRRSSYEQYF
>TRBV7-4|TRBJ1-5
CASSFPPGRQPQHF
>TRBV2|TRBJ2-3
CASSPPGQGIDTQYF
>TRBV6-5|TRBJ2-3
CASSRGQGTDTQYF
>TRBV9|TRBJ1-2
CASSGQKTNYGYTF
>TRBV9|TRBJ1-1
CASSVVDSVNTEAFF
>TRBV5-4|TRBJ2-7
CASSFRTSGVSSYEQYF
>TRBV19|TRBJ1-2
CASSTLLDRGFLNYGYTF